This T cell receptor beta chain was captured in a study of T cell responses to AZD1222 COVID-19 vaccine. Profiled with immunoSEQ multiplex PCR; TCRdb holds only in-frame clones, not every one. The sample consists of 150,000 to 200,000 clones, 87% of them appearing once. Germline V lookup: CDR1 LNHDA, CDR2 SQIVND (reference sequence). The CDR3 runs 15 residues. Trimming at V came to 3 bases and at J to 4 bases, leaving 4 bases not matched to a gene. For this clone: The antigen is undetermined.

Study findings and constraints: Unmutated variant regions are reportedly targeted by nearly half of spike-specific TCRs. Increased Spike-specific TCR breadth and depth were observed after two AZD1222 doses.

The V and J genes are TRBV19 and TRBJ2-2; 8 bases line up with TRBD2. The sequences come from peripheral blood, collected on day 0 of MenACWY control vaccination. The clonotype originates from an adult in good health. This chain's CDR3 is CASSMVGGATGELFF. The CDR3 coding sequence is TGTGCCAGTAGTATGGTCGGGGGGGCCACCGGGGAGCTGTTTTTT.